The 14 T cell receptor beta chains below were found in one sample sequenced in a study of blood T cells in healthy people across ages. With a J-beta primer mix and a sample-barcoded 5' primer, a second PCR ran about 7 to 11 cycles. In TCRdb, the 5' RACE reads were re-called with MiXCR into one record per CDR3 protein. The repertoire includes some 1.6 million distinct CDR3 sequences, about 31% of them detected once, and about 11% sits in the top ten. The sequenced material came from blood. The receptors were sampled from a woman younger than 45 in good health.

In its sample, this clonotype was seen a few times. The chain couples TRBV6-1 to TRBJ1-2; 7 nucleotides match TRBD1. Germline V gene lookup returns CDR1 MNHNS and CDR2 SASEGT. This CDR3 has 14 residues. V lost 8 bases to trimming and J lost 0 bases; unmatched junction nucleotides: 6. The chain's CDR3 is CASLGGTANYGYTF. In nucleotides, the CDR3 is TGTGCCAGCCTGGGAGGGACAGCTAACTATGGCTACACCTTC.

This sequence joins TRBV10-3 and TRBJ2-1, with TRBD2 matching over 12 bases. Germline CDR1 and CDR2: ENHRY and SYGVKD. The CDR3 has 17 residues. J gave up 10 bases and V 3 bases, and 13 bases lay outside the gene matches. The CDR3 coding sequence is TGTGCCATCAGTGAAAGCGGGACTAGCGGGTTGGCGGAGGAGCAGTTCTTC. Amino acid sequence: CAISESGTSGLAEEQFF.

The CDR3 reads CASRGTGSAEQYF. CDR3 DNA sequence: TGTGCCAGCAGAGGGACAGGAAGCGCTGAGCAGTACTTC. The rearrangement joins TRBV12-3 or TRBV12-4 to TRBJ2-5, with TRBD1 identical over 8 bases. V gave up 6 bases and J gave up 11 bases; unmatched junction bases: 11. The CDR3 sequence is 13 residues long.

The chain couples TRBV15 to TRBJ1-2, with D perhaps matching TRBD1 (6 bases). From germline, CDR1 is LNHNV and CDR2 YYDKDF (reference sequence). The CDR3 is 15 residues long. The ends were cut back, 0 bases at V and 12 bases at J, with 20 bases in the middle. The CDR3 DNA reads as TGTGCCACCAGCAGAGATCGGGGGCAGGGAGGGCCCGACACCTTC. Translation: CATSRDRGQGGPDTF.

This CDR3 is CASSSPGGGGINTLDEQYF. The DNA of the CDR3 is TGTGCCAGCAGTTCCCCTGGAGGGGGCGGGATTAATACGCTCGACGAGCAGTACTTC. The chain combines TRBV28 with TRBJ2-7, with a weak D call TRBD1 (7 bases). Per germline, CDR1 MDHEN and CDR2 SYDVKM. Trimming took 4 bases from V and 5 from J, leaving 30 bases between them. This CDR3 spans 19 amino acids. Full variable domain (rest looked up from reference TRBV28 and TRBJ2-7): DVKVTQSSRYLVKRTGEKVFLECVQDMDHENMFWYRQDPGLGLRLIYFSYDVKMKEKGDIPEGYSVSREKKERFSLILESASTNQTSMYLCASSSPGGGGINTLDEQYFGPGTRLTVT.

This clonotype was detected only a few times. V gene TRBV9 combines with J gene TRBJ1-2; TRBD1 matches 9 bases. V was pared by 4 bases and J by 7 bases, with 8 bases of the junction left unmatched. This CDR3 region has 14 residues. The V gene's germline CDR1 is SGDLS and CDR2 YYNGEE. CDR3 region: CASSTDRGEGGYTF. Written as DNA, the CDR3 is TGTGCCAGCAGCACGGACAGGGGAGAAGGTGGCTACACCTTC.

This clonotype was detected a few times. The chain combines TRBV20-1 with TRBJ2-7; 9 positions match TRBD1. CDR3 size: 14 residues. The germline CDR1 and CDR2 sequences are DFQATT and SNEGSKA (reference sequence). V gave up 3 bases and J gave up 5 bases; unmatched junction bases: 8. The CDR3, as DNA: TGCAGTGCTAGTTTCGGGACAGGGAGACACGAGCAGTACTTC. It codes for CSASFGTGRHEQYF.

The V gene is TRBV3-1, the J gene TRBJ2-3, with 12 nucleotides matching TRBD2. Per germline, CDR1 LGHDT and CDR2 YNNKEL (reference sequence). The CDR3 totals 16 residues. V trimming: 4 bases; J trimming: 5 bases; junction bases outside the gene matches: 7. CDR3 DNA sequence: TGTGCCAGCAGCCGGGGACTAGCGGGCGCTGTAGATACGCAGTATTTT. Translation: CASSRGLAGAVDTQYF.

The chain joins TRBV20-1 to TRBJ1-4; no firm D call. Trimming removed 3 bases at V and 4 bases at J, with 9 bases between. Germline V gives CDR1 DFQATT, CDR2 SNEGSKA (reference sequence). This CDR3 region has 13 residues. The CDR3 coding sequence is TGCAGTGCTAGGGGTCCGCTTAATGAAAAACTGTTTTTT. Protein: CSARGPLNEKLFF.

This clonotype was seen a handful of times. CDR3 sequence reads: CASSTTINYEQYF. As DNA, the CDR3 is TGCGCCAGCAGCACGACTATAAACTACGAGCAGTACTTC. The chain uses TRBV5-1 and TRBJ2-7; TRBD2 is a possible D gene (5 bases). Trimming took off 4 bases at V and 3 bases at J, with 11 bases between the two ends. The CDR3 contains 13 residues. Germline V gene data show CDR1 as SGHRS and CDR2 as YFSETQ.

This clonotype was seen only once. The CDR3 coding sequence is TGTGCCAGTAGTATCGTGTCGGGCGGAACAGGGAAGGCAGATACGCAGTATTTT. Protein sequence: CASSIVSGGTGKADTQYF. V and J are TRBV19 and TRBJ2-3, with D possibly being TRBD1 (6 bases). The CDR3 contains 18 residues. The germline V and J ends were trimmed by 3 bases and 4 bases, with 23 bases remaining between them. Germline V lookup: CDR1 LNHDA, CDR2 SQIVND (reference sequence). The whole variable domain, remainder taken from reference TRBV19 and TRBJ2-3, is DGGITQSPKYLFRKEGQNVTLSCEQNLNHDAMYWYRQDPGQGLRLIYYSQIVNDFQKGDIAEGYSVSREKKESFPLTVTSAQKNPTAFYLCASSIVSGGTGKADTQYFGPGTRLTVL.

This clonotype has a handful of counts. The genes are TRBV21-1 and TRBJ1-1. TRBV21-1 is termed a pseudogene. There are 15 residues in the CDR3. The CDR3 protein is CASSKGPALNTEAFF. The CDR3 DNA reads TGTGCCAGCAGCAAAGGACCGGCCCTGAACACTGAAGCTTTCTTT.

The rearrangement links TRBV20-1 to TRBJ2-7; 8 nucleotides match TRBD1. In germline, CDR1 is DFQATT, CDR2 SNEGSKA (reference sequence). The CDR3 is 12 residues long. The J segment lost 5 bases and the V segment lost 2 bases, leaving 2 bases of the junction unmatched. The CDR3 DNA follows: TGCAGTGCTAGACAGGGGGCCAACGAGCAGTACTTC. Translation: CSARQGANEQYF.

The rearrangement joins TRBV20-1 to TRBJ1-2; TRBD1 matches at 9 bases. The trim removed 5 bases at V and 4 bases at J, leaving 8 bases unmatched. The CDR3 contains 14 residues. Germline lookup yields CDR1 DFQATT and CDR2 SNEGSKA (reference sequence). The CDR3 DNA reads TGCAGTGCTGAGCCGACAGGGGGGGCCTATGGCTACACCTTC. Protein: CSAEPTGGAYGYTF.